These 7 T cell receptor beta chains originate from one sample sequenced in a study of blood T cell repertoires in COVID-19. Libraries were prepared by immunoSEQ multiplex PCR; TCRdb keeps only in-frame clonotypes and omits some of them. The sample records about 250,000 clones, roughly 86% being singletons. The sample was PBMCs or T cells enriched from blood (not recorded which). These receptor sequences come from a woman aged 25 to 39 with acute COVID-19.

J is TRBJ1-2 and V is TRBV7-9, with a weak D call TRBD1 (6 bases). Trimming pared 1 base from V and 6 bases from J, leaving 12 bases between. Germline CDR1 SEHNR, CDR2 FQNEAQ (reference sequence). The CDR3 consists of 14 residues. The CDR3 DNA is TGTGCCAGCAGCTTAGAGGCAGGGGTTGATGGCTACACCTTC. Amino acids: CASSLEAGVDGYTF.

The V and J genes are TRBV3-1 (or the pseudogene TRBV3-2) and TRBJ2-5, with TRBD1 as a possible D gene (6 bases). The CDR3 length is 18 residues. Germline V gene data show CDR1 as LGHDT and CDR2 as YNNKEL (reference sequence). Deletions cut 4 bases from V and 2 bases from J, with 23 bases between. The CDR3 region is CASSPGGGPTALQETQYF. CDR3 coding DNA: TGTGCCAGCAGCCCTGGGGGCGGGCCGACTGCCTTACAAGAGACCCAGTACTTC.

V usage is TRBV5-1 and J usage is TRBJ1-5, with a weak D call TRBD1 (6 bases). Germline values: CDR1 SGHRS, CDR2 YFSETQ. Trimming removed 4 bases at V and 2 bases at J, with 16 bases between. The CDR3 loop spans 16 amino acids. This CDR3 reads CASSPEGGLGNQPQHF. The CDR3 DNA follows: TGCGCCAGCAGCCCCGAGGGGGGGTTGGGCAATCAGCCCCAGCATTTT.

The chain has TRBV5-4 and TRBJ1-1, with 10 bases lining up with TRBD1. The V gene end was trimmed by 4 bases and the J gene end by 4 bases; junction bases not matched to a gene: 4. CDR3 length equals 14 residues. Germline V lookup: CDR1 SGHNT, CDR2 YYREEE (reference sequence). Here the CDR3 reads CASSDGQGGTEAFF. Here the CDR3 DNA reads TGTGCCAGCAGCGACGGACAGGGGGGCACTGAAGCTTTCTTT. The full variable domain, completed using reference TRBV5-4 and TRBJ1-1, is ETGVTQSPTHLIKTRGQQVTLRCSSQSGHNTVSWYQQALGQGPQFIFQYYREEENGRGNFPPRFSGLQFPNYSSELNVNALELDDSALYLCASSDGQGGTEAFFGQGTRLTVV.

The V call is TRBV18, the J call TRBJ1-3; no firm D call. This CDR3 comprises 15 residues. CDR1 and CDR2 from the germline V gene are KGHSH and LQKENI. The V gene lost 3 bases and the J gene lost 0 bases, with 9 bases spanning the gap. The CDR3 loop is CASSPNGDSGNTIYF. CDR3 DNA: TGTGCCAGCTCACCGAACGGAGACTCTGGAAACACCATATATTTT.

This clone was seen a single time. The chain is built from TRBV5-1 and TRBJ2-5, with D unclear. Trimming stripped 4 bases from V and 4 bases from J, with 11 bases between. Looked up from germline, CDR1 is SGHRS and CDR2 is YFSETQ. The CDR3 extends over 13 amino acids. The CDR3 coding sequence is TGCGCCAGCAGCGCTAGTACTCGAGAGACCCAGTACTTC. It translates to CASSASTRETQYF. Based on the CDR3 plus reference TRBV5-1 and TRBJ2-5, the full variable domain is KAGVTQTPRYLIKTRGQQVTLSCSPISGHRSVSWYQQTPGQGLQFLFEYFSETQRNKGNFPGRFSGRQFSNSRSEMNVSTLELGDSALYLCASSASTRETQYFGPGTRLLVL.

This chain links TRBV10-1 with TRBJ1-1; 7 nucleotides agree with TRBD1. J was trimmed by 1 base and V by 8 bases; bases with no gene match: 7. Germline assignment: CDR1 WNHNN and CDR2 SYGVQD (reference sequence). The CDR3 contains 14 residues. CDR3 sequence reads: CASGEGTANTEAFF. The CDR3 DNA sequence: TGCGCCAGCGGAGAGGGGACAGCGAACACTGAAGCTTTCTTT.